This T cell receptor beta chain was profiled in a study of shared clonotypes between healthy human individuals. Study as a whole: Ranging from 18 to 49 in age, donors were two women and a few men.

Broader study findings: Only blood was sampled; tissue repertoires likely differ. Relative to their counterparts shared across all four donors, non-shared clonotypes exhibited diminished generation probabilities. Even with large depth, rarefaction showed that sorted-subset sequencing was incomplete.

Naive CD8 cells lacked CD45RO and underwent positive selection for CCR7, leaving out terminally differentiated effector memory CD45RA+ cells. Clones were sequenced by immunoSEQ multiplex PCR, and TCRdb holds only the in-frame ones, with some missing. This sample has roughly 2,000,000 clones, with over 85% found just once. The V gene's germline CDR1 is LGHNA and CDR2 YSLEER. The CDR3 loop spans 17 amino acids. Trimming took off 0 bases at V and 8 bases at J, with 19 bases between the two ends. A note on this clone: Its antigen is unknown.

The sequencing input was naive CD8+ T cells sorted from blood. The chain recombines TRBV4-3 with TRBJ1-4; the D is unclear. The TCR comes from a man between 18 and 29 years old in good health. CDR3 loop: CASSQDPSSAVREKLFF. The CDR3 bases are TGCGCCAGCAGCCAAGATCCCTCTTCCGCAGTGAGGGAAAAACTGTTTTTT.